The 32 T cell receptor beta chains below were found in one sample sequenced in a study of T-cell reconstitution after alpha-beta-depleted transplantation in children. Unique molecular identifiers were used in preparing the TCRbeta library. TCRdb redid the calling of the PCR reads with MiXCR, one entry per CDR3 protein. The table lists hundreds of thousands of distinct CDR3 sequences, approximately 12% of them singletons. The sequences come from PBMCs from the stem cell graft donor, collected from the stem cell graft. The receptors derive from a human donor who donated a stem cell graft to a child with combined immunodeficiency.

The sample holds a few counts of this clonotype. The CDR3 is CASSLGGWRYNEQFF. The CDR3 DNA reads TGCGCCAGCAGCTTGGGTGGCTGGAGGTACAATGAGCAGTTCTTC. The V call is TRBV5-1, the J call TRBJ2-1; tentatively, D is TRBD2 (5 bases). Trimming took 0 bases from V and 4 from J, leaving 11 bases between them. In germline, CDR1 is SGHRS, CDR2 YFSETQ. CDR3 length: 15 residues.

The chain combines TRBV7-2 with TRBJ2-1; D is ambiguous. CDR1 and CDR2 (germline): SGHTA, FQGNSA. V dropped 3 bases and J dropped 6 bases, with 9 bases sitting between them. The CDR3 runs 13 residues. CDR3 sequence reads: CASSFSDFNEQFF. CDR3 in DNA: TGTGCCAGCAGCTTTAGTGATTTCAATGAGCAGTTCTTC. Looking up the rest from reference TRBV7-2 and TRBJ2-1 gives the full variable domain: GAGVSQSPSNKVTEKGKDVELRCDPISGHTALYWYRQSLGQGLEFLIYFQGNSAPDKSGLPSDRFSAERTGGSVSTLTIQRTQQEDSAVYLCASSFSDFNEQFFGPGTRLTVL.

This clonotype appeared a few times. CDR3 loop: CASSGLQGADEQYF. DNA for the CDR3: TGTGCCAGCTCAGGGTTACAGGGCGCGGACGAGCAGTACTTC. The chain couples TRBV18 to TRBJ2-7; possibly TRBD1 for D (6 bases). Per germline, CDR1 KGHSH and CDR2 LQKENI. V was trimmed by 5 bases and J by 5 bases, leaving 16 bases between them. This CDR3 has 14 amino acids. Combining the CDR3 with reference TRBV18 and TRBJ2-7 gives the whole variable domain NAGVMQNPRHLVRRRGQEARLRCSPMKGHSHVYWYRQLPEEGLKFMVYLQKENIIDESGMPKERFSAEFPKEGPSILRIQQVVRGDSAAYFCASSGLQGADEQYFGPGTRLTVT.

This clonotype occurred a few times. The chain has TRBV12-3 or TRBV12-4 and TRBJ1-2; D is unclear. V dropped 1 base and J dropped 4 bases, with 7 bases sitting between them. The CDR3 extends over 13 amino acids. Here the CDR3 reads CASSLGNSYGYTF. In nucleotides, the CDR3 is TGTGCCAGCAGTTTAGGAAATTCCTATGGCTACACCTTC.

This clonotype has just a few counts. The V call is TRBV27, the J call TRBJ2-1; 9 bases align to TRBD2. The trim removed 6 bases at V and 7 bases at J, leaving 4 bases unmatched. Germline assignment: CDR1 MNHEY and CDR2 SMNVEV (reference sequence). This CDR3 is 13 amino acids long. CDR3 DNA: TGTGCCAGCAGGATAGCGGGAGAGAATGAGCAGTTCTTC. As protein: CASRIAGENEQFF.

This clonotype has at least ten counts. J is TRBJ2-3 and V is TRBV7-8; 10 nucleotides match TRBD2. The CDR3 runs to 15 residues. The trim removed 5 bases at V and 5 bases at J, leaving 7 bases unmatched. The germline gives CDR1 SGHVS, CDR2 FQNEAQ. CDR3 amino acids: CASSLQRGGRDTQYF. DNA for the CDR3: TGTGCCAGCAGCCTCCAGCGGGGGGGTCGAGATACGCAGTATTTT.

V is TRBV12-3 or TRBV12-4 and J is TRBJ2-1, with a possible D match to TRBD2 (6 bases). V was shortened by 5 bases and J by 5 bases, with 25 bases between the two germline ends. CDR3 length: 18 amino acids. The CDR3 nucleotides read TGTGCCAGCAGTAGGCGAGCGGCGGGGCATCTCCCTAACAATGAGCAGTTCTTC. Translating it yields CASSRRAAGHLPNNEQFF.

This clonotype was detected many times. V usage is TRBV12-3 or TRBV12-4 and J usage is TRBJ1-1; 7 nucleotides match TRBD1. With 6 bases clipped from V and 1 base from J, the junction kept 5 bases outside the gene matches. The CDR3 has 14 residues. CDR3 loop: CASSSDRANTEAFF. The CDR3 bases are TGTGCCAGCAGCTCAGACAGGGCGAACACTGAAGCTTTCTTT.

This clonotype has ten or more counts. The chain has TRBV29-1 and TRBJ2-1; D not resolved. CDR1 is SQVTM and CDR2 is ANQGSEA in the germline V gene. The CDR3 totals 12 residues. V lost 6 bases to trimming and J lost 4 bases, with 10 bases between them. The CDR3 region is CSVVDGYNEQFF. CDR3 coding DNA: TGCAGCGTCGTGGACGGTTACAATGAGCAGTTCTTC.

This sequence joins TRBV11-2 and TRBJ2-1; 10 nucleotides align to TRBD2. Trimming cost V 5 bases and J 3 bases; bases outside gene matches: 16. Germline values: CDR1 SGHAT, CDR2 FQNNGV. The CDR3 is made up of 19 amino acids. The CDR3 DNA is TGTGCCAGCAGCCACCTAGCCGGGAGCGGGAGGGCCGTCTACAATGAGCAGTTCTTC. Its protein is CASSHLAGSGRAVYNEQFF. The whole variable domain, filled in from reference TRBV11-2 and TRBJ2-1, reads EAGVAQSPRYKIIEKRQSVAFWCNPISGHATLYWYQQILGQGPKLLIQFQNNGVVDDSQLPKDRFSAERLKGVDSTLKIQPAKLEDSAVYLCASSHLAGSGRAVYNEQFFGPGTRLTVL.

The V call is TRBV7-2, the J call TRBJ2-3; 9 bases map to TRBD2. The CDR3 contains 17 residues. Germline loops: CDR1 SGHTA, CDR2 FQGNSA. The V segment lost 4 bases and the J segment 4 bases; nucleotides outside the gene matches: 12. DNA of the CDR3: TGTGCCAGCAGCTCCCCCCTTGCGGGGGGGCTTGCAGATACGCAGTATTTT. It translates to CASSSPLAGGLADTQYF. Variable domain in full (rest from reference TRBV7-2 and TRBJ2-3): GAGVSQSPSNKVTEKGKDVELRCDPISGHTALYWYRQSLGQGLEFLIYFQGNSAPDKSGLPSDRFSAERTGGSVSTLTIQRTQQEDSAVYLCASSSPLAGGLADTQYFGPGTRLTVL.

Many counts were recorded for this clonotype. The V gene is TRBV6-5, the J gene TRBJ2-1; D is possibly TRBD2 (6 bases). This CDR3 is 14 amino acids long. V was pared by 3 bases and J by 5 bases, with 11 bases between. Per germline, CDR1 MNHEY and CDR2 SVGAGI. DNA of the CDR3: TGTGCCAGCAGTTATTTCAAGCGGGACAATGAGCAGTTCTTC. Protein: CASSYFKRDNEQFF.

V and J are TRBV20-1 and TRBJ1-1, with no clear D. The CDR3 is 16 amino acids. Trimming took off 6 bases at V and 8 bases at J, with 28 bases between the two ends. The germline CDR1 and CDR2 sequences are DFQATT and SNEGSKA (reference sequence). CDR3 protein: CSASPPGRTGNSEAFF. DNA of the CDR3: TGCAGTGCCTCTCCTCCTGGCCGAACTGGTAACTCCGAAGCTTTCTTT.

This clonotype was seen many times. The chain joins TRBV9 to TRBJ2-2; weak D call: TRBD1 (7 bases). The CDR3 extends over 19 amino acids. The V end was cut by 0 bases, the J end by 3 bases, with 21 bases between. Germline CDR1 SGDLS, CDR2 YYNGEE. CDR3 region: CASSVDGTAGQPYTGELFF. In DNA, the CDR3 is TGTGCCAGCAGCGTAGATGGGACGGCGGGACAGCCTTACACCGGGGAGCTGTTTTTT.

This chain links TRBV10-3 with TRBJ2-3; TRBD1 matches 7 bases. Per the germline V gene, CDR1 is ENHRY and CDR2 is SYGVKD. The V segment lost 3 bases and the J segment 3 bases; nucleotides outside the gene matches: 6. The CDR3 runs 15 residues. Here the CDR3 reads CAISERSGQTDTQYF. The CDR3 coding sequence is TGTGCCATCAGTGAACGCTCGGGACAGACAGATACGCAGTATTTT.

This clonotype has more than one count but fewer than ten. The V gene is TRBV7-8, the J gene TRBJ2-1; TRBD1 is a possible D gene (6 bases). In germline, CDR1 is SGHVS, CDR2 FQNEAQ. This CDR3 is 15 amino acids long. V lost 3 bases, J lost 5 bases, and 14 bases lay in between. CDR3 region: CASSFTGKGHNEQFF. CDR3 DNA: TGTGCCAGCAGCTTTACAGGGAAGGGCCACAATGAGCAGTTCTTC.

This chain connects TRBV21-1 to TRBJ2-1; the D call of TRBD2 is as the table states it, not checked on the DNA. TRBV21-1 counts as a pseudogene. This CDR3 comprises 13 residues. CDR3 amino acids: CASSPSKNNEQFF. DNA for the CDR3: TGTGCCAGCAGCCCCTCAAAGAACAATGAGCAGTTCTTC.

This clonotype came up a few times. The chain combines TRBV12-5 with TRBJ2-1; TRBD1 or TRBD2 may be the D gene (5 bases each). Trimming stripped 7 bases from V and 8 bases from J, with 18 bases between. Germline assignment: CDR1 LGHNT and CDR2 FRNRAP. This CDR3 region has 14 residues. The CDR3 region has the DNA TGTGCTAGTGCCGCACTAGGGGCGGCGGATGAGCAGTTCTTC. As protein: CASAALGAADEQFF. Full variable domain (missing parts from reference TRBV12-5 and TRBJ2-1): DARVTQTPRHKVTEMGQEVTMRCQPILGHNTVFWYRQTMMQGLELLAYFRNRAPLDDSGMPKDRFSAEMPDATLATLKIQPSEPRDSAVYFCASAALGAADEQFFGPGTRLTVL.

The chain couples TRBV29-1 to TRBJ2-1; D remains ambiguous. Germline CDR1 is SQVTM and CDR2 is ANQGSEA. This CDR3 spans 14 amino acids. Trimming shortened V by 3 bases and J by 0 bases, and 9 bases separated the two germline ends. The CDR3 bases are TGCAGCGTTGAGGACCTTGACTCCTACAATGAGCAGTTCTTC. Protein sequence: CSVEDLDSYNEQFF.

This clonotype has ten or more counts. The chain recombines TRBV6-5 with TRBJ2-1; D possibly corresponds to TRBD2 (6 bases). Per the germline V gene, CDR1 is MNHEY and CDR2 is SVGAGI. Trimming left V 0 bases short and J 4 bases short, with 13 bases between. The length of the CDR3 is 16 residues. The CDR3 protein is CASSYSLGGAYNEQFF. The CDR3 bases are TGTGCCAGCAGTTACTCCCTCGGCGGGGCGTACAATGAGCAGTTCTTC.

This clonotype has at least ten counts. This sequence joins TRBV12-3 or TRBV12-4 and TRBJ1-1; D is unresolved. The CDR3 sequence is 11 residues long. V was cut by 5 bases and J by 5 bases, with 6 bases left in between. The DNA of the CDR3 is TGTGCCAGCAGTCAGGAAACTGAAGCTTTCTTT. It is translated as CASSQETEAFF.

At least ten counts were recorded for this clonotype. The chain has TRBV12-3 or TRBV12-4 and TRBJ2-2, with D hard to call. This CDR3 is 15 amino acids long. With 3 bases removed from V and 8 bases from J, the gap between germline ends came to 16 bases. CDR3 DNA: TGTGCCAGCAGTTTTTTCAGCGAGATTGTAGGGGAGCTGTTTTTT. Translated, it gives CASSFFSEIVGELFF.

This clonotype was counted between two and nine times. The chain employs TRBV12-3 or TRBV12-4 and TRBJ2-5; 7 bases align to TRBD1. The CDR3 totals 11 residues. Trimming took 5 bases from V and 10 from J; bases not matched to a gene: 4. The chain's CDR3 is CASSHRDSQYF. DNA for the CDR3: TGTGCCAGCAGTCACCGGGACAGCCAGTACTTC.

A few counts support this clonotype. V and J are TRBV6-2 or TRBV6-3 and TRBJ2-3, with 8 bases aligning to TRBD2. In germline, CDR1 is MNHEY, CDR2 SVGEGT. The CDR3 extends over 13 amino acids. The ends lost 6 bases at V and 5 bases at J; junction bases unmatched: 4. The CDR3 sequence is CASRRGGGDTQYF. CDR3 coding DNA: TGTGCCAGCAGACGGGGGGGTGGAGATACGCAGTATTTT.

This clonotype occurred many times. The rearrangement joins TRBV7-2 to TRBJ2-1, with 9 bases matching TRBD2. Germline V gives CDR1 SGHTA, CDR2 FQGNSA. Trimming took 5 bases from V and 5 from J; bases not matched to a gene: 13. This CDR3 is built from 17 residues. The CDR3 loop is CASSRRTTGLADNEQFF. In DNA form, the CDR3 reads TGTGCCAGCAGCCGCCGAACGACGGGACTAGCCGACAATGAGCAGTTCTTC.

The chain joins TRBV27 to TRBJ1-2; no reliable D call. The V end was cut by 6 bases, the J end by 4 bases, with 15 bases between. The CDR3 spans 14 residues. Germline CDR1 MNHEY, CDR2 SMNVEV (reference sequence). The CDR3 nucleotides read TGTGCCAGCAGAGCCCCCAGCGAGTTCTATGGCTACACCTTC. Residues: CASRAPSEFYGYTF.

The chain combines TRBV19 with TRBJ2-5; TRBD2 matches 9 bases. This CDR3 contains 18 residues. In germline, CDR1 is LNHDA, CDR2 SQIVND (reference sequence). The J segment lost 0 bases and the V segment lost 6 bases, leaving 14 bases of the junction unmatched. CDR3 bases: TGTGCCAGTAGGCCCGGGACTAGCCCAACTCCGTACCAAGAGACCCAGTACTTC. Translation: CASRPGTSPTPYQETQYF.

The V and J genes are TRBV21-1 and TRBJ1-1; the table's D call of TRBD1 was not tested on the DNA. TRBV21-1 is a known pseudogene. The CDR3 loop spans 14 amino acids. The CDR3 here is CASQDRGRITEAFF. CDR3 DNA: TGTGCCAGCCAAGACAGGGGGCGGATTACTGAAGCTTTCTTT.

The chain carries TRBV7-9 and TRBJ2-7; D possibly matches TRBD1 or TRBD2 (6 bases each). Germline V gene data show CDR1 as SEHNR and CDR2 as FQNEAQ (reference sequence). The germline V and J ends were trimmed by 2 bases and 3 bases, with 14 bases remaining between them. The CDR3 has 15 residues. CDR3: CASSLYGGPDYEQYF. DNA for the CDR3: TGTGCCAGCAGCTTATACGGGGGCCCTGACTACGAGCAGTACTTC.

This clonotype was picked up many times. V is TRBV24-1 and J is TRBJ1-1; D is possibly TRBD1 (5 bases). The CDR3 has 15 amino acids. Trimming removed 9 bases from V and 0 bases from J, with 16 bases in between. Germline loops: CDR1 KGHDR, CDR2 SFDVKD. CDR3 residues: CATARGWGMNTEAFF. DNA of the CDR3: TGTGCCACCGCTCGGGGGTGGGGTATGAACACTGAAGCTTTCTTT.

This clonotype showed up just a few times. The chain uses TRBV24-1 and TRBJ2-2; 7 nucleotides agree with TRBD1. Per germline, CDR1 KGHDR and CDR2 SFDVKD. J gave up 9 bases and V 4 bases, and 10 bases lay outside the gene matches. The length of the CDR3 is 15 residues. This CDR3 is CATSEPRQGGRELFF. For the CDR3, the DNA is TGTGCCACCAGTGAACCCAGACAGGGCGGGCGGGAGCTGTTTTTT.

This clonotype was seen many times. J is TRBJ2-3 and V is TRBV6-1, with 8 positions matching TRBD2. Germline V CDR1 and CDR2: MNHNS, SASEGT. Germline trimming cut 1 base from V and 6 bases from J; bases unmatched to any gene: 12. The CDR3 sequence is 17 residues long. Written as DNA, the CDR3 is TGTGCCAGCAGTGAAGGGTGGGCTAGCGGGTTAGGGGATACGCAGTATTTT. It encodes CASSEGWASGLGDTQYF.